A single sample is the source of the 30 T cell receptor beta chains below, sequenced in a study. Amplification of TRBV12-4/TRBJ1-2 clonotypes used adaptor-ligated barcode primers. One entry per CDR3 protein results from TCRdb running MiXCR on the multiplex PCR reads. This table has roughly 2,900 distinct CDR3 sequences, over 4% appearing once. The sample comprised naive CD4+ T cells sorted from blood. Subset here: naive CD4+ T cells, CD4+CD45RA+CD25-. The source of these receptors is a female donor with breast cancer.

By its share, this clonotype is medium-sized. This sequence joins TRBV12-3 or TRBV12-4 and TRBJ1-2; unclear D gene. Deletions cut 7 bases from V and 13 bases from J, with 19 bases between. The CDR3 has 12 residues. The CDR3 loop reads CASNPAGRKSTF. In DNA, the CDR3 is TGTGCCAGCAACCCGGCCGGAAGAAAATCCACCTTC.

This rearrangement joins TRBV12-3 or TRBV12-4 to TRBJ1-2; 7 bases fit TRBD1. The CDR3 covers 13 residues. The V and J ends lost 5 bases and 5 bases, in that order; junction bases with no gene match: 5. DNA of the CDR3: TGTGCCAGCAGTCGACAGGGAAGGTATGGCTACACCTTC. It yields the protein CASSRQGRYGYTF.

In its sample, this clonotype is medium-sized. The rearrangement links TRBV12-3 or TRBV12-4 to TRBJ1-2; 7 bases line up with TRBD1. The CDR3 is 15 amino acids. Trimming at V came to 6 bases and at J to 2 bases, leaving 9 bases not matched to a gene. CDR3 sequence: CASSEQGPANYGYTF. The CDR3, as DNA: TGTGCCAGCAGCGAACAGGGGCCAGCAAACTATGGCTACACCTTC.

This clonotype is judged medium-sized. V usage is TRBV12-3 or TRBV12-4 and J usage is TRBJ1-2, with unresolved D. With 1 base removed from V and 4 bases from J, the gap between germline ends came to 4 bases. The CDR3 loop spans 12 amino acids. The CDR3 loop is CASSLDIYGYTF. The CDR3 DNA follows: TGTGCCAGCAGTTTAGACATCTATGGCTACACCTTC.

In its sample, this clonotype ranks as medium-sized. The V call is TRBV12-3 or TRBV12-4, the J call TRBJ1-2, with TRBD1 matching 8 bases. After removal of 8 bases from V and 8 bases from J, the junction contained 10 bases not matched to a gene. The CDR3 has 13 residues. The CDR3 region has the DNA TGTGCCAGCGGTCGCGACAGGGGTAACGGCTACACCTTC. It codes for CASGRDRGNGYTF.

This clonotype is judged large. This chain links TRBV12-3 or TRBV12-4 with TRBJ1-2; TRBD1 might be the D (6 bases). The CDR3 extends over 14 amino acids. With 5 bases removed from V and 8 bases from J, the gap between germline ends came to 18 bases. This CDR3 is CASSNQQGRGGYTF. The CDR3 nucleotides read TGTGCCAGCAGTAATCAACAGGGACGAGGCGGCTACACCTTC.

In its sample, this clonotype is medium-sized. V and J are TRBV12-3 or TRBV12-4 and TRBJ1-2; 9 positions agree with TRBD1. CDR3 length equals 14 residues. V shed 5 bases and J 2 bases; nucleotides not matched to a gene: 3. CDR3 loop: CASSLGTGNYGYTF. CDR3 in DNA: TGTGCCAGCAGTCTCGGGACAGGGAACTATGGCTACACCTTC.

By share, this clonotype ranks as medium-sized. This chain connects TRBV12-3 or TRBV12-4 to TRBJ1-2, with D maybe TRBD1 (6 bases). The ends were cut back, 3 bases at V and 4 bases at J, with 15 bases in the middle. The CDR3 has 15 amino acids. The CDR3 loop is CASSFPDRSIYGYTF. Written as DNA, the CDR3 is TGTGCCAGCAGTTTTCCCGACAGGAGCATCTATGGCTACACCTTC.

This clonotype is medium-sized. The gene calls are TRBV12-3 or TRBV12-4 and TRBJ1-2, with TRBD1 matching over 7 bases. CDR3 length: 15 residues. V lost 5 bases to trimming and J lost 3 bases; unmatched junction nucleotides: 9. The CDR3 region has the DNA TGTGCCAGCAGTCCGTCGACAGGGACGGACTATGGCTACACCTTC. Protein sequence: CASSPSTGTDYGYTF.

This clonotype is labeled large. The V call is TRBV12-3 or TRBV12-4, the J call TRBJ1-2; no definite D call. The V end was cut by 5 bases, the J end by 2 bases, with 15 bases between. The CDR3 consists of 15 residues. The CDR3 is CASSPNRGGNYGYTF. Written as DNA, the CDR3 is TGTGCCAGCAGTCCCAATCGGGGTGGGAACTATGGCTACACCTTC.

This clonotype is medium-sized in the sample. J is TRBJ1-2 and V is TRBV12-3 or TRBV12-4; D ambiguous. The length of the CDR3 is 14 residues. Trimming took off 6 bases at V and 5 bases at J, with 16 bases between the two ends. CDR3 amino acids: CASSYGRFGYGYTF. CDR3 nucleotide sequence: TGTGCCAGCAGCTACGGACGATTTGGGTATGGCTACACCTTC.

By sample share, this clonotype is medium-sized (0.01 to 0.1%). This chain uses TRBV12-3 or TRBV12-4 with TRBJ1-2; D is possibly TRBD1 (6 bases). The V and J ends lost 7 bases and 7 bases respectively, with 16 bases between them. CDR3 length equals 13 residues. The CDR3 DNA sequence: TGTGCCAGCACTGAGGACAGATCGGGTGGCTACACCTTC. Its protein product is CASTEDRSGGYTF.

This clonotype counts as medium-sized. This rearrangement joins TRBV12-3 or TRBV12-4 to TRBJ1-2; 9 positions agree with TRBD1. The CDR3 totals 13 residues. V lost 10 bases, J lost 5 bases, and 8 bases stayed unmatched. The CDR3 loop reads CATAGTGRYGYTF. CDR3 DNA: TGTGCCACCGCCGGGACAGGGCGGTATGGCTACACCTTC.

This clonotype is classed as medium-sized (0.01 to 0.1%). The chain has TRBV12-3 or TRBV12-4 and TRBJ1-2; no clear D gene. V lost 0 bases and J 4 bases, leaving 6 bases between the germline ends. The CDR3 loop spans 13 amino acids. CDR3: CASSLAQAYGYTF. DNA of the CDR3: TGTGCCAGCAGTTTAGCTCAAGCCTATGGCTACACCTTC.

This clonotype is medium-sized within its sample. This chain connects TRBV12-3 or TRBV12-4 to TRBJ1-2; D might be TRBD1 (5 bases). The V gene lost 0 bases and the J gene lost 1 base, with 12 bases spanning the gap. CDR3 length equals 16 residues. CDR3 residues: CASSLALSRDNYGYTF. The CDR3 coding sequence is TGTGCCAGCAGTTTAGCGCTTAGCAGGGATAACTATGGCTACACCTTC.

By sample fraction, this clonotype is medium-sized (0.01 to 0.1%). J is TRBJ1-2 and V is TRBV12-3 or TRBV12-4, with D possibly being TRBD1 (6 bases). The CDR3 has 13 residues. The ends were cut back, 6 bases at V and 7 bases at J, with 15 bases in the middle. The CDR3 sequence is CASRLTGPGGYTF. The DNA for the CDR3 is TGTGCCAGCAGATTAACAGGGCCGGGTGGCTACACCTTC.

This clonotype is categorized as medium-sized. The chain joins TRBV12-3 or TRBV12-4 to TRBJ1-2; D gene ambiguous. This CDR3 is 12 amino acids long. V lost 6 bases to trimming and J lost 7 bases, with 12 bases between them. This chain's CDR3 is CASSLRPSGYTF. CDR3 DNA: TGTGCCAGCAGCCTCCGGCCGAGTGGCTACACCTTC.

Within the sample, this clonotype is medium-sized (0.01 to 0.1%). The chain recombines TRBV12-3 or TRBV12-4 with TRBJ1-2; a weak D match, TRBD1 (5 bases). The length of the CDR3 is 13 residues. The germline V and J ends were trimmed by 7 bases and 2 bases, with 11 bases remaining between them. CDR3 bases: TGTGCCAGCACCGACCAGGGAAACTATGGCTACACCTTC. Amino acids: CASTDQGNYGYTF.

By its share, this clonotype is medium-sized. The chain couples TRBV12-3 or TRBV12-4 to TRBJ1-2; TRBD1 is a possible D gene (5 bases). The V and J ends lost 5 bases and 8 bases respectively, with 15 bases between them. The CDR3 covers 13 residues. CDR3 sequence (DNA): TGTGCCAGCAGTCTTGACAGTGGACGGGGCTACACCTTC. Translation: CASSLDSGRGYTF.

Sample share makes this clonotype medium-sized. One junction end does not reproduce the germline sequence, and a read error may be involved. The V gene is TRBV12-3 or TRBV12-4, the J gene TRBJ1-2, with 7 nucleotides matching TRBD1. The CDR3 contains 13 residues. Here the CDR3 reads CASSSDRPYRYTF. CDR3 DNA: TGTGCCAGCAGTTCGGACAGGCCCTATCGCTACACCTTC.

This clonotype is medium-sized by share. The chain combines TRBV12-3 or TRBV12-4 with TRBJ1-2, with unresolved D. The V end lost 6 bases, the J end lost 3 bases, and 11 bases lay between the germline ends. The CDR3 loop spans 13 amino acids. CDR3 sequence reads: CASRSAIHYGYTF. CDR3 coding DNA: TGTGCCAGCAGGTCGGCGATTCACTATGGCTACACCTTC.

By share of the sample, this clonotype is medium-sized (0.01 to 0.1%). The chain employs TRBV12-3 or TRBV12-4 and TRBJ1-2, with a tentative D call TRBD1 (5 bases). Trimming removed 4 bases from V and 1 base from J, with 28 bases in between. The CDR3 is 20 amino acids. CDR3 coding DNA: TGTGCCAGCAGTTCCAGGATACTTGGCGCTCACTTAGGGGTTAACTATGGCTACACCTTC. It encodes CASSSRILGAHLGVNYGYTF.

The V gene is TRBV12-3 or TRBV12-4, the J gene TRBJ1-2; D not resolved. V was pared by 7 bases and J by 8 bases, with 26 bases between. The CDR3 consists of 16 residues. DNA of the CDR3: TGTGCCAGCAACTCGGACGGAACCCAAGGCGGAGAGGGCTACACCTTC. Amino acids: CASNSDGTQGGEGYTF.

This clonotype was seen repeatedly, ten times or more. V and J are TRBV12-3 or TRBV12-4 and TRBJ1-2; 8 bases are shared with TRBD1. J gave up 5 bases and V 6 bases, and 8 bases lay outside the gene matches. This CDR3 comprises 14 residues. The chain's CDR3 is CASSRQGSRYGYTF. In nucleotides, the CDR3 is TGTGCCAGCAGCAGACAGGGGAGTCGGTATGGCTACACCTTC.

By its share, this clonotype is medium-sized (0.01 to 0.1%). The V and J genes are TRBV12-3 or TRBV12-4 and TRBJ1-2; weak D call: TRBD1 (6 bases). The CDR3 contains 13 residues. With 4 bases removed from V and 2 bases from J, the gap between germline ends came to 8 bases. The CDR3 loop is CASSYQGNYGYTF. CDR3 sequence (DNA): TGTGCCAGCAGTTACCAGGGGAACTATGGCTACACCTTC.

This clonotype is deemed medium-sized. V is TRBV12-3 or TRBV12-4 and J is TRBJ1-2; D is uncertain. The CDR3 extends over 13 amino acids. Trimming cost V 6 bases and J 7 bases, with 15 bases left between them. CDR3 residues: CASSSYGSSGYTF. The CDR3 DNA is TGTGCCAGCAGCTCTTACGGCTCTTCTGGCTACACCTTC.

In its sample, this clonotype is medium-sized. The chain is built from TRBV12-3 or TRBV12-4 and TRBJ1-2; no definite D call. This CDR3 has 13 amino acids. Between the trimmed V and J ends, which lost 6 bases and 4 bases, there was a span of 12 bases. The CDR3 sequence: CASRENGIYGYTF. The CDR3 bases are TGTGCCAGCAGAGAGAACGGAATCTATGGCTACACCTTC.

Relative to its sample, this clonotype is medium-sized (0.01 to 0.1%). This chain's CDR3 is CASTPTGMPYGYTF. The CDR3 DNA is TGTGCCAGCACTCCGACAGGCATGCCCTATGGCTACACCTTC. The genes are TRBV12-3 or TRBV12-4 and TRBJ1-2, with D maybe TRBD1 (6 bases). The CDR3 extends over 14 amino acids. Between the trimmed V and J ends, which lost 7 bases and 4 bases, there was a span of 16 bases.

By frequency in the sample, this clonotype is medium-sized. The chain employs TRBV12-3 or TRBV12-4 and TRBJ1-2, with D perhaps matching TRBD1 (6 bases). This CDR3 has 14 residues. Deletions cut 8 bases from V and 2 bases from J, with 15 bases between. CDR3 protein: CASGESQGNYGYTF. In DNA form, the CDR3 reads TGTGCCAGCGGCGAGAGTCAGGGGAACTATGGCTACACCTTC.

This clonotype was observed at least ten times. The chain has TRBV12-3 or TRBV12-4 and TRBJ1-2; 8 nucleotides agree with TRBD1. The CDR3 contains 13 residues. V dropped 6 bases and J dropped 7; count of bases not matched to a gene: 7. The CDR3: CASSQDRALGYTF. The CDR3 DNA reads as TGTGCCAGCAGCCAGGACAGGGCTCTTGGCTACACCTTC.